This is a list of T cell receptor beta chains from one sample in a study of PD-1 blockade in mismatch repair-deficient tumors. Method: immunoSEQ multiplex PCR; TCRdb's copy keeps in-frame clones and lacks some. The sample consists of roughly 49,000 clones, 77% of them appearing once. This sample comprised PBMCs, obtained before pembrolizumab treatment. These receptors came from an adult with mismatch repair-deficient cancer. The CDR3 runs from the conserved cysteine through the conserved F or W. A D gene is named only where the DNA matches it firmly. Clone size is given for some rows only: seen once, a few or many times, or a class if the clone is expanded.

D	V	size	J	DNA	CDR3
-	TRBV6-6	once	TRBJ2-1	TGTGCCAGCAGTTACGAGGATAGCTCCTACAATGAGCAGTTCTTC	CASSYEDSSYNEQFF
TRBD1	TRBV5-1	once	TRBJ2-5	TGCGCCAGCAGCTTGGGATGGACAGGGGGCTTAGAGACCCAGTACTTC	CASSLGWTGGLETQYF
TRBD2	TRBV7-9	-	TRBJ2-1	TGTGCCAGCAGTAGTAGCGGGAGTCGCTATGAGCAGTTCTTC	CASSSSGSRYEQFF
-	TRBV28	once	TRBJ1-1	TGTGCCAGCAGTTTACCGGGAAGACAAACTGAAGCTTTCTTT	CASSLPGRQTEAFF
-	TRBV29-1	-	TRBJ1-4	TGCAGCGTCATTAGACCCGGGGATGAAAAACTGTTTTTT	CSVIRPGDEKLFF
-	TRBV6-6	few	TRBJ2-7	TGTGCCAGCAGTTACTCTTCGGCAAGAAGCGAGCAGTACTTC	CASSYSSARSEQYF
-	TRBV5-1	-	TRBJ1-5	TGCGCCAGCAGCCTCCAGGGTCCCCATCAGCCCCAGCATTTT	CASSLQGPHQPQHF
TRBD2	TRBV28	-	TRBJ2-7	TGTGCCAGCAGTTTAGCGGGGGAGCGCGAGCAGTACTTC	CASSLAGEREQYF
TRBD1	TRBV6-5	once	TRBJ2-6	TGTGCCAGCAACCCAGACAGGGCCGGGGCCAACGTCCTGACTTTC	CASNPDRAGANVLTF
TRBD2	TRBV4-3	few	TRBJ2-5	TGCGCCAGCAGCCCCCAGAGCGGGAGAGCAGAGACCCAGTACTTC	CASSPQSGRAETQYF
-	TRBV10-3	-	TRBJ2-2	TGTGCCATCAGACCAGAACCCGGGGAGCTGTTTTTT	CAIRPEPGELFF
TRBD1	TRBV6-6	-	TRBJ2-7	TGTGCCAGCAGTTACTCCGGGACAGGGTCCTACGAGCAGTACTTC	CASSYSGTGSYEQYF
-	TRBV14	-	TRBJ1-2	TGTGCCAGCAGCTGGACGAACGGAATTTATGGCTACACCTTC	CASSWTNGIYGYTF
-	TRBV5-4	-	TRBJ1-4	TGTGCCAGCAGCTTTGATGGCGCGGCAACTAATGAAAAACTGTTTTTT	CASSFDGAATNEKLFF
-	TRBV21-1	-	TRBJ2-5	TGTGCCAGCAGCACGTATAAACGGACAGGGAGGGTAGCAGAGACCCAGTACTTC	CASSTYKRTGRVAETQYF